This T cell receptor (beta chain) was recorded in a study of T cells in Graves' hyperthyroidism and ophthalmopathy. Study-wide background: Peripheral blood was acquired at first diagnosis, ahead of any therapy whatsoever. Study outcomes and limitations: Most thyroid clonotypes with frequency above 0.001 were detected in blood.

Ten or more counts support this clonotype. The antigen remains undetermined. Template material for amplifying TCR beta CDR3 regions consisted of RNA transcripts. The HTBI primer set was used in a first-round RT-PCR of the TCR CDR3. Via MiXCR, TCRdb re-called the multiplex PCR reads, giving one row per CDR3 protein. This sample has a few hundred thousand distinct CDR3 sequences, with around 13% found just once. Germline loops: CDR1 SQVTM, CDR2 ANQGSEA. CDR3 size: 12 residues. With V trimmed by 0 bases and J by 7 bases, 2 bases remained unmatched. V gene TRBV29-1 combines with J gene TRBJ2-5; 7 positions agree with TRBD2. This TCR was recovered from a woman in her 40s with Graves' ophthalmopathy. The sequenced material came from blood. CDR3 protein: CSVEEGRGTQYF. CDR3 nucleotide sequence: TGCAGCGTTGAAGAAGGGAGGGGGACCCAGTACTTC.